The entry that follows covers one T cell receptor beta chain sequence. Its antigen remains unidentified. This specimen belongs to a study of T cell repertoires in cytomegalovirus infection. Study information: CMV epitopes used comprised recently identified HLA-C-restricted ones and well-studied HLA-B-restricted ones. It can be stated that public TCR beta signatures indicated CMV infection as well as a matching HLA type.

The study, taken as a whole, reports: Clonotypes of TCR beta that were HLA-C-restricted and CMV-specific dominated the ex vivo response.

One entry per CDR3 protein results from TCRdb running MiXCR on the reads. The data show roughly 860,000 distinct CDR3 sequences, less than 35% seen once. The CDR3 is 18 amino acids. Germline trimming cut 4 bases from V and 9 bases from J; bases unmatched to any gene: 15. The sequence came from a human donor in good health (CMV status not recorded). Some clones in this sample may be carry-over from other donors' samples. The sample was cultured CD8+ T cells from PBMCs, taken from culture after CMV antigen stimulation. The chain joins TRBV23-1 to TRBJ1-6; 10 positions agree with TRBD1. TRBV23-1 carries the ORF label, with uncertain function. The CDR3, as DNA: TGCGCCAGCAGTCGATTCACCGGGACAGGGGTCAATGGTTCACCCCTCCACTTT. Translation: CASSRFTGTGVNGSPLHF.